This T cell receptor beta chain was found in a study of T cells in Graves' hyperthyroidism and ophthalmopathy. Amplification of TCR beta CDR3 regions used RNA as the template. HTBI primers drove first-round RT-PCR of the TCR CDR3. TCRdb recomputed calls from the multiplex PCR reads with MiXCR, one row per CDR3 protein. This table has 350,000 to 400,000 distinct CDR3 sequences, more than 13% appearing once. Hyperthyroidism of Graves' type that showed no ophthalmopathy progression within 18 months was stable. Clinical symptoms, serum thyroxine, TRAb, thyroid ultrasound and orbital computed tomography informed diagnoses. This CDR3 region has 16 residues. Trimming stripped 7 bases from V and 1 base from J, with 17 bases between. Germline values: CDR1 SNHLY, CDR2 FYNNEI. This clonotype has more than one count but fewer than ten.

The sequenced sample was blood. This chain links TRBV2 with TRBJ2-1, with D possibly matching TRBD1 (6 bases). The source is a woman aged 25 to 45 with Graves' hyperthyroidism. The CDR3 here is CASTQGGVRSYNEQFF. The DNA of the CDR3 is TGTGCCAGCACCCAAGGGGGAGTTAGATCCTACAATGAGCAGTTCTTC.